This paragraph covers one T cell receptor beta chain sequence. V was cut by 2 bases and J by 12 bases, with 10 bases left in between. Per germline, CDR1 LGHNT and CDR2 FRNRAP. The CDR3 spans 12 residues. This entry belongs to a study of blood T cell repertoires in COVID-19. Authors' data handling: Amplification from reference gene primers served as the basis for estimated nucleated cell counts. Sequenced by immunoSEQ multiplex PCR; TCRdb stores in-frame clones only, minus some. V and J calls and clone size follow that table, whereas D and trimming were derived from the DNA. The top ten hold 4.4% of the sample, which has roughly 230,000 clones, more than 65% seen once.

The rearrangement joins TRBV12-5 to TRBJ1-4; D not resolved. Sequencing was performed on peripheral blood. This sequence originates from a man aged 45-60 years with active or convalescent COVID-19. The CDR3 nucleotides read TGTGCTAGTGGTTTGTTATCCTCGGAACTGTTTTTT. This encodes CASGLLSSELFF.